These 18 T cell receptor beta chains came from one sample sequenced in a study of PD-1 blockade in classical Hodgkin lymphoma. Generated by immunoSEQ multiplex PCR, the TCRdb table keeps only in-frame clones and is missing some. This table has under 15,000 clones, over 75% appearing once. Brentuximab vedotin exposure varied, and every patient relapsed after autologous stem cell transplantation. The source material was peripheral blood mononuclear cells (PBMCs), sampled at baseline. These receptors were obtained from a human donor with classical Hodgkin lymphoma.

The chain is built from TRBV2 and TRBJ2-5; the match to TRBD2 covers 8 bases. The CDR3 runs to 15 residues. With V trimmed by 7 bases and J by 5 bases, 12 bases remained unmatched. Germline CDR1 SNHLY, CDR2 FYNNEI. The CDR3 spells CASNLQGSGSETQYF. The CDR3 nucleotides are TGTGCCAGCAATCTCCAGGGAAGCGGGAGTGAGACCCAGTACTTC.

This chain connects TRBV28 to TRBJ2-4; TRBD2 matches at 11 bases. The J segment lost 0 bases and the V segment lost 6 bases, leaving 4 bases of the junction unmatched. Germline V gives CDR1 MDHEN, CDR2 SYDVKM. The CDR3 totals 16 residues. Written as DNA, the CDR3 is TGTGCCAGCAGCCTTGGACTAGCGGGAGCCAAAAACATTCAGTACTTC. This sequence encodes CASSLGLAGAKNIQYF.

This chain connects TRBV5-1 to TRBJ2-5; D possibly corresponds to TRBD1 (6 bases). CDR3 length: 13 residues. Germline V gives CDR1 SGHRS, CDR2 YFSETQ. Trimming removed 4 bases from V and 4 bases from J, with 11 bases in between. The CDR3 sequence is CASSGGVGETQYF. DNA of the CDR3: TGCGCCAGCAGCGGGGGCGTGGGAGAGACCCAGTACTTC.

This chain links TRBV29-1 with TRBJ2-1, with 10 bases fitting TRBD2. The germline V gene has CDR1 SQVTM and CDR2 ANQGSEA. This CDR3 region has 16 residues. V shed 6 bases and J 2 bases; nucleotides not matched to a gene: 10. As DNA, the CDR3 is TGCAGCGTCGCGCCAGGACTAGCGGCTCCCTACAATGAGCAGTTCTTC. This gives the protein CSVAPGLAAPYNEQFF.

The CDR3 sequence: CASSRSGRATEQFF. The CDR3 DNA is TGTGCCAGCAGCCGCAGCGGGAGGGCCACTGAGCAGTTCTTC. The chain joins TRBV6-5 to TRBJ2-1; 10 bases fit TRBD2. This CDR3 contains 14 residues. CDR1 is MNHEY, CDR2 SVGAGI, per germline. V dropped 6 bases and J dropped 9; count of bases not matched to a gene: 8.

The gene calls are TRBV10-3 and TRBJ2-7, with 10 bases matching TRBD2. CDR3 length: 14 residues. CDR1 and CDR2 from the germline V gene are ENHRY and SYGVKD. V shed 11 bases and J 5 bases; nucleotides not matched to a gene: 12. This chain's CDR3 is CAAQPGLASDEQYF. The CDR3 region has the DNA TGTGCCGCTCAACCGGGACTAGCGAGCGACGAGCAGTACTTC.

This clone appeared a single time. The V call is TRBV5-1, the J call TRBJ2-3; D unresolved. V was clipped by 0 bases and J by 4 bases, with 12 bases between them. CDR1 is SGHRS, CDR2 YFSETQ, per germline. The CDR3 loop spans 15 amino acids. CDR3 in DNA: TGCGCCAGCAGCTTGGACGGTGCACGTGCAGATACGCAGTATTTT. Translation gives CASSLDGARADTQYF. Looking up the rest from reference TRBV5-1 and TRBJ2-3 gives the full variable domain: KAGVTQTPRYLIKTRGQQVTLSCSPISGHRSVSWYQQTPGQGLQFLFEYFSETQRNKGNFPGRFSGRQFSNSRSEMNVSTLELGDSALYLCASSLDGARADTQYFGPGTRLTVL.

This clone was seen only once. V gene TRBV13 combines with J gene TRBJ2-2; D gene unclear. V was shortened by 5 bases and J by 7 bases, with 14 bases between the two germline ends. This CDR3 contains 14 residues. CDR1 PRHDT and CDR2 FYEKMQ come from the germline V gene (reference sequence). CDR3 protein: CASSIVSENGELFF. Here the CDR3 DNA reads TGTGCCAGCAGCATAGTGAGTGAGAACGGGGAGCTGTTTTTT.

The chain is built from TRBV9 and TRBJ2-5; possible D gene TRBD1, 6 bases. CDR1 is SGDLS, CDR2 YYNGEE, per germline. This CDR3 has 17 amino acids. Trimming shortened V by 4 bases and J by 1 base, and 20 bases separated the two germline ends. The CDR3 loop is CASSPRTGLLAQETQYF. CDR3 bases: TGTGCCAGCAGCCCACGAACAGGGTTGTTAGCCCAAGAGACCCAGTACTTC. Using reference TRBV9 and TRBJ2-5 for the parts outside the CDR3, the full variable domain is DSGVTQTPKHLITATGQRVTLRCSPRSGDLSVYWYQQSLDQGLQFLIQYYNGEERAKGNILERFSAQQFPDLHSELNLSSLELGDSALYFCASSPRTGLLAQETQYFGPGTRLLVL.

The CDR3: CASSRGQESYEQYF. The CDR3 DNA follows: TGTGCCAGCAGCAGGGGACAGGAGTCCTACGAGCAGTACTTC. The V call is TRBV6-6, the J call TRBJ2-7; 8 nucleotides line up with TRBD1. Germline V CDR1 and CDR2: MNHNY, SVGAGI (reference sequence). This CDR3 is 14 amino acids long. Trimming at V came to 6 bases and at J to 1 base, leaving 5 bases not matched to a gene.

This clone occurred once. CDR3 in DNA: TGTGCCAGCAGCCGGACAGCGAACACCGGGGAGCTGTTTTTT. It codes for CASSRTANTGELFF. This chain links TRBV6-1 with TRBJ2-2, with TRBD1 as a possible D gene (6 bases). The germline V and J ends were trimmed by 6 bases and 0 bases, with 8 bases remaining between them. This CDR3 comprises 14 residues. CDR1 and CDR2 (germline): MNHNS, SASEGT.

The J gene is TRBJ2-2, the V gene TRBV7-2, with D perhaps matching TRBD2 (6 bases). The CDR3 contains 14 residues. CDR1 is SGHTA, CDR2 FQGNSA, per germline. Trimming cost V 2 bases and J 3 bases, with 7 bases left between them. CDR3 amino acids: CASSLRDYTGELFF. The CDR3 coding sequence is TGTGCCAGCAGCTTACGGGACTACACCGGGGAGCTGTTTTTT.

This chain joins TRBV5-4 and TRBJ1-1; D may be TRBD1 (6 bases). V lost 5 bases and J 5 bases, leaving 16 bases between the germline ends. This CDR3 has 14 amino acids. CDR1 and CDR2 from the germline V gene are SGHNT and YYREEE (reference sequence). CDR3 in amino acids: CASSFGTGRTEAFF. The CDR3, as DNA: TGTGCCAGCAGTTTTGGTACAGGGAGGACTGAAGCTTTCTTT.

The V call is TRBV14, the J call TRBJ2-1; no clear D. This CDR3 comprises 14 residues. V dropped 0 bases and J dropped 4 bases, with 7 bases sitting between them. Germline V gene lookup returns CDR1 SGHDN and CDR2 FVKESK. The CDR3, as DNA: TGTGCCAGCAGCCAAGAACTGCTATACAATGAGCAGTTCTTC. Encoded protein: CASSQELLYNEQFF.

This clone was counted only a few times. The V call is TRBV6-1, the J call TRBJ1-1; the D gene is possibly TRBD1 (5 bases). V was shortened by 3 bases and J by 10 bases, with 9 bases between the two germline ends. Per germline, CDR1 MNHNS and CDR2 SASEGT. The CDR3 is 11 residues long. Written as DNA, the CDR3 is TGTGCCAGCAGTGAGGGACCGACAGCTTTCTTT. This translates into CASSEGPTAFF.

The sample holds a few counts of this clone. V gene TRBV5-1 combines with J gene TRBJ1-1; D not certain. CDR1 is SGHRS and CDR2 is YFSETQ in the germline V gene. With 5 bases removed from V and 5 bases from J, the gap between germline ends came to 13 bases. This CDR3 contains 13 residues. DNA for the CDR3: TGCGCCAGCAGTCGGGAGGGAGAGACTGAAGCTTTCTTT. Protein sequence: CASSREGETEAFF.

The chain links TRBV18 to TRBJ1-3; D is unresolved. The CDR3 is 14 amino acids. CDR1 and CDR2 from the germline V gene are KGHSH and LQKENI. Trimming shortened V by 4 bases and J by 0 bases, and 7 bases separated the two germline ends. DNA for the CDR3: TGTGCCAGCTCACTAGTCCACTCTGGAAACACCATATATTTT. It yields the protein CASSLVHSGNTIYF.

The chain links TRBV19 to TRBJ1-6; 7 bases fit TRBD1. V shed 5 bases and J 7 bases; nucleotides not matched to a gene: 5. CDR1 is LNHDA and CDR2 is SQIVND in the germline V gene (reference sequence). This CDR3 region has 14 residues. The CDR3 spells CASSEQGYNSPLHF. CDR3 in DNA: TGTGCCAGTAGTGAACAGGGGTACAATTCACCCCTCCACTTT.